This TCR beta chain stems from a study of vaccination effects on CD4 cells after COVID-19. Findings and limits, study-wide: Small numbers of convalescent patients limited the study. It also lacked early post-infection timepoints.

In the case of this clone: Its antigen is unknown.

With approximately 10 days of culture completed, CD4+ T cells were isolated. Everyone in the study got two shots of either the BNT162b2 or mRNA-1273 vaccine. The V end was cut by 3 bases, the J end by 1 base, with 9 bases between. Germline loops: CDR1 SEHNR, CDR2 FQNEAQ (reference sequence). The CDR3 is made up of 14 amino acids. Using immunoSEQ multiplex PCR, the repertoire was profiled, and TCRdb retains in-frame clones only, with some absent. Of some 40,000 clones in the sample, around two thirds were seen once. J is TRBJ1-1 and V is TRBV7-9; D is possibly TRBD1 (6 bases). This receptor was obtained from a human donor who received a COVID-19 vaccine. The sequencing used CD4+ T cells from PBMCs cultured without peptide, collected after COVID-19 vaccination. The CDR3 region has the DNA TGTGCCAGCAGCTTCTCGGGACAGAACACTGAAGCTTTCTTT. Its protein is CASSFSGQNTEAFF.